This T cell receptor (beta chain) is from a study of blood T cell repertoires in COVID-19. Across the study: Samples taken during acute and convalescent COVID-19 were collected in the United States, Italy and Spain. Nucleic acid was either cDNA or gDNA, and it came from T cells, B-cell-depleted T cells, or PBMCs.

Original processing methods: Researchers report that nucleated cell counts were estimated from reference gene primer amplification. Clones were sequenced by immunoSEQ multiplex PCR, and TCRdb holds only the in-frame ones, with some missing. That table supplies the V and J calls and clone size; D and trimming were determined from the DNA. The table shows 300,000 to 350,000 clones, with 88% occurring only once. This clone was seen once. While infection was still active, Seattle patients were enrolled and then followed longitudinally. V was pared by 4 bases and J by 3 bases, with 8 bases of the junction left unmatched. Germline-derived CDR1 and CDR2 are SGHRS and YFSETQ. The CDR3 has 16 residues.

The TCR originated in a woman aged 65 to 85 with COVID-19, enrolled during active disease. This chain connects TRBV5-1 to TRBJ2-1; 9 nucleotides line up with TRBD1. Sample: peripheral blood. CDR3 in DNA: TGCGCCAGCAGCCCCTACGGACAGGGGAGCTACAATGAGCAGTTCTTC. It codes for CASSPYGQGSYNEQFF.